This entry lists 20 T cell receptor beta chains sequenced from one sample in a study of T cells in Graves' hyperthyroidism and ophthalmopathy. Using RNA transcripts as the source, TCR beta CDR3 regions were amplified. An initial round of RT-PCR targeting the TCR CDR3 relied on the HTBI primer set. TCRdb reprocessed the multiplex PCR reads with MiXCR, giving one entry per CDR3 protein. The sample lists some 340,000 distinct CDR3 sequences, approximately 15% seen once, with roughly 33% in the top ten. The sample consisted of blood. The origin of the receptors is a woman aged 40 to 55 with Graves' ophthalmopathy.

The chain combines TRBV20-1 with TRBJ1-2; the match to TRBD1 covers 9 bases. Germline assignment: CDR1 DFQATT and CDR2 SNEGSKA (reference sequence). Trimming removed 8 bases from V and 8 bases from J; junction bases left unmatched: 15. This CDR3 has 14 residues. CDR3 bases: TGCAGTATCCCCGGTTATGGGACAGGGAGGGGCTACACCTTC. Translated, it gives CSIPGYGTGRGYTF.

This clonotype came up many times. The chain is built from TRBV11-2 and TRBJ1-1; perhaps TRBD1 as D (5 bases). Trimming removed 1 base at V and 10 bases at J, with 16 bases between. This CDR3 contains 14 residues. Germline V gives CDR1 SGHAT, CDR2 FQNNGV. The DNA for the CDR3 is TGTGCCAGCAGCTTAGTCAGGCAGGGAGACGGAGCTTTCTTT. Amino acids: CASSLVRQGDGAFF.

In its sample, this clonotype was seen many times. Written as DNA, the CDR3 is TGTGCCAGCAGAGTTACGTCTCTCAGGAGCGGGGAGCAGTTCTTC. Encoded protein: CASRVTSLRSGEQFF. The chain links TRBV6-1 to TRBJ2-1, with D tentatively TRBD2 (6 bases). The V end was cut by 6 bases, the J end by 10 bases, with 22 bases between. Germline V CDR1 and CDR2: MNHNS, SASEGT. The CDR3 has 15 amino acids.

This clonotype was found a few times. The genes are TRBV20-1 and TRBJ2-2; D is unclear. This CDR3 spans 15 amino acids. Germline-derived CDR1 and CDR2 are DFQATT and SNEGSKA (reference sequence). The V and J ends lost 2 bases and 4 bases respectively, with 14 bases between them. This CDR3 reads CSARRGSDSTGELFF. CDR3 bases: TGCAGTGCTAGACGCGGAAGTGATAGCACCGGGGAGCTGTTTTTT.

In its sample, this clonotype was seen once. The chain links TRBV12-5 to TRBJ2-2; TRBD1 matches 7 bases. The CDR3 has 15 residues. V lost 7 bases and J lost 5; bases outside the gene matches: 10. Germline V gene data show CDR1 as LGHNT and CDR2 as FRNRAP. CDR3 nucleotides: TGTGCTAGTGCCAACTGGACAGGAAGGACCGGGGAGCTGTTTTTT. Residues: CASANWTGRTGELFF.

The V call is TRBV20-1, the J call TRBJ1-5; D remains ambiguous. The CDR3 has 13 amino acids. Germline CDR1 is DFQATT and CDR2 is SNEGSKA (reference sequence). With 3 bases removed from V and 0 bases from J, the gap between germline ends came to 6 bases. The CDR3 DNA reads TGCAGTGCTAGTAGGGATAGCAATCAGCCCCAGCATTTT. Its translation: CSASRDSNQPQHF.

The rearrangement joins TRBV4-2 to TRBJ2-1; TRBD2 agrees at 12 bases. The CDR3 length is 19 residues. Germline trimming cut 0 bases from V and 0 bases from J; bases unmatched to any gene: 6. Germline V lookup: CDR1 LGHNA, CDR2 YNFKEQ. The chain's CDR3 is CASSQESTSGRYSYNEQFF. The CDR3 DNA reads as TGTGCCAGCAGCCAAGAATCTACTAGCGGGAGGTACTCCTACAATGAGCAGTTCTTC.

The table lists this clonotype with many counts. The rearrangement joins TRBV6-1 to TRBJ2-7; 9 nucleotides line up with TRBD2. Germline lookup yields CDR1 MNHNS and CDR2 SASEGT. Trimming took 3 bases from V and 0 from J; bases not matched to a gene: 6. This CDR3 has 16 amino acids. In DNA, the CDR3 is TGTGCCAGCAGTGAGTTTAGCGGGGGAAGCTCCTACGAGCAGTACTTC. Translated: CASSEFSGGSSYEQYF.

This clonotype was observed many times. This chain links TRBV15 with TRBJ2-2; D not certain. The CDR3 totals 14 residues. Trimming cost V 0 bases and J 5 bases, with 7 bases left between them. Germline V gene data show CDR1 as LNHNV and CDR2 as YYDKDF (reference sequence). Here the CDR3 reads CATSRDQWTGELFF. For the CDR3, the DNA is TGTGCCACCAGCAGAGATCAATGGACCGGGGAGCTGTTTTTT.

This clonotype has a count of ten or more. The V call is TRBV20-1, the J call TRBJ2-7; D is possibly TRBD2 (5 bases). Germline-derived CDR1 and CDR2 are DFQATT and SNEGSKA (reference sequence). CDR3 length: 12 residues. V was shortened by 1 base and J by 3 bases, with 7 bases between the two germline ends. The CDR3 spells CSARADFYEQYF. CDR3 nucleotides: TGCAGTGCTAGAGCGGACTTCTACGAGCAGTACTTC.

This clonotype was counted many times. The rearrangement links TRBV20-1 to TRBJ2-3; TRBD2 aligns across 14 bases. J was trimmed by 0 bases and V by 3 bases; bases with no gene match: 8. Germline V gene lookup returns CDR1 DFQATT and CDR2 SNEGSKA (reference sequence). The CDR3 is made up of 18 amino acids. The CDR3 DNA sequence: TGCAGTGCTAGGTGGGGACTAGCGGGAGCCCTAAGCACAGATACGCAGTATTTT. This gives the protein CSARWGLAGALSTDTQYF.

This clonotype was seen at least ten times. This chain uses TRBV28 with TRBJ2-1; 8 bases align to TRBD1. This CDR3 is built from 15 residues. Trimming took 8 bases from V and 2 from J; bases not matched to a gene: 8. CDR1 MDHEN and CDR2 SYDVKM come from the germline V gene. CDR3 DNA sequence: TGTGCCAGCCGAGGATCAGGGGGCGCCTACAATGAGCAGTTCTTC. This translates into CASRGSGGAYNEQFF.

This clonotype appeared a few times. The chain couples TRBV29-1 to TRBJ1-2, with unresolved D. Trimming left V 5 bases short and J 4 bases short, with 8 bases between. CDR3 size: 11 residues. Germline assignment: CDR1 SQVTM and CDR2 ANQGSEA. The CDR3 is CSVIGSYGYTF. In DNA, the CDR3 is TGCAGCGTTATAGGGTCCTATGGCTACACCTTC.

There are many counts of this clonotype. The chain uses TRBV27 and TRBJ1-2; possible D gene TRBD1, 5 bases. Germline values: CDR1 MNHEY, CDR2 SMNVEV (reference sequence). V was pared by 6 bases and J by 2 bases, with 16 bases between. This CDR3 region has 15 residues. CDR3 loop: CASSPFPDRNYGYTF. Written as DNA, the CDR3 is TGTGCCAGCAGCCCTTTCCCAGACAGAAACTATGGCTACACCTTC.

V gene TRBV5-4 combines with J gene TRBJ1-1, with D hard to call. This CDR3 contains 11 residues. V dropped 6 bases and J dropped 2 bases, with 5 bases sitting between them. Germline-derived CDR1 and CDR2 are SGHNT and YYREEE (reference sequence). CDR3 nucleotides: TGTGCCAGCACCGACAACACTGAAGCTTTCTTT. It is translated as CASTDNTEAFF.

The chain links TRBV20-1 to TRBJ1-3; a possible D gene is TRBD1 (6 bases). Germline CDR1 DFQATT, CDR2 SNEGSKA (reference sequence). Trimming removed 5 bases from V and 2 bases from J, with 16 bases in between. The CDR3 runs 15 residues. Written as DNA, the CDR3 is TGCAGTGCTCTTTGGGCGAACAGGGCTGGAAACACCATATATTTT. It translates to CSALWANRAGNTIYF.

This clonotype was recorded only once. Germline is not matched at one junction end, which may reflect a read error. V gene TRBV12-3 or TRBV12-4 combines with J gene TRBJ1-2, with TRBD1 matching 8 bases. The CDR3 runs 13 residues. The CDR3 sequence is CASSPQGGYGHTF. The DNA for the CDR3 is TGTGCCAGCAGTCCACAGGGGGGGTATGGCCACACCTTC.

This clonotype was counted ten times or more. This sequence joins TRBV19 and TRBJ2-3; D unclear. V lost 3 bases and J 6 bases, leaving 10 bases between the germline ends. CDR3 length: 13 residues. CDR1 is LNHDA and CDR2 is SQIVND in the germline V gene (reference sequence). CDR3 nucleotides: TGTGCCAGTAGTATCTCCCCCGCGGATACGCAGTATTTT. It translates to CASSISPADTQYF.

This clonotype has at least ten counts. The chain has TRBV12-3 or TRBV12-4 and TRBJ2-7, with 9 bases identical to TRBD1. The CDR3 runs 13 residues. V trimming: 6 bases; J trimming: 3 bases; junction bases outside the gene matches: 3. The CDR3 sequence: CASSQTGGYEQYF. Here the CDR3 DNA reads TGTGCCAGCAGCCAGACAGGGGGCTACGAGCAGTACTTC.

This clonotype was observed a few times. The V gene is TRBV19, the J gene TRBJ2-2, with TRBD1 matching over 8 bases. Germline CDR1 reads LNHDA; CDR2 reads SQIVND (reference sequence). The CDR3 spans 14 residues. The trim removed 1 base at V and 6 bases at J, leaving 1 base unmatched. The CDR3 DNA sequence: TGTGCCAGTAGTATAGCGGGACAGGCCGGGGAGCTGTTTTTT. Translated, it gives CASSIAGQAGELFF. The full variable domain, completed using reference TRBV19 and TRBJ2-2, is DGGITQSPKYLFRKEGQNVTLSCEQNLNHDAMYWYRQDPGQGLRLIYYSQIVNDFQKGDIAEGYSVSREKKESFPLTVTSAQKNPTAFYLCASSIAGQAGELFFGEGSRLTVL.